This T cell receptor beta chain came from a study of T cells in Graves' hyperthyroidism and ophthalmopathy. Amplification yielded TCR beta CDR3 regions, with RNA transcripts as the source. HTBI primers were the set used in a first-round RT-PCR of the TCR CDR3. Each CDR3 protein gets one entry after TCRdb re-called the multiplex PCR reads with MiXCR. Here the sample spans over 700,000 distinct CDR3 sequences, around 20% being singletons. V dropped 2 bases and J dropped 1; count of bases not matched to a gene: 5. Germline CDR1 reads SGDLS; CDR2 reads YYNGEE. This CDR3 contains 16 residues. The sample comprised blood. J is TRBJ2-3 and V is TRBV9; 9 positions match TRBD1. The origin of this receptor is a woman aged 50 to 65 with Graves' hyperthyroidism that later progressed to Graves' ophthalmopathy. CDR3 bases: TGTGCCAGCAGCGTCTGGGGACAGGGCCGCACAGATACGCAGTATTTT. Protein: CASSVWGQGRTDTQYF.